These T cell receptor beta chains were read from a single sample in a study of cytomegalovirus exposure and HLA in healthy donors. Assay used: immunoSEQ multiplex PCR; TCRdb lists only in-frame clones, some missing. Among fewer than 150,000 clones listed, approximately 83% were seen once. The source material was PBMCs. These receptors were obtained from a male donor in good health and CMV-seronegative. The CDR3 runs from the conserved cysteine through the conserved F or W. The D gene is left open where the match is weak. A clone size is listed for some rows: how often the clone was seen (once, few, many), or a class if it is expanded.

CDR3 protein,CDR3 DNA,clone size,V gene,J gene,D gene
CASSYGETQYF,TGTGCCAGCAGCTACGGAGAGACCCAGTACTTC,.,TRBV5-4,TRBJ2-5,.
CSARGQSNQPQHF,TGCAGCGCAAGGGGACAGTCCAATCAGCCCCAGCATTTT,.,TRBV29-1,TRBJ1-5,TRBD1
CALKRSWDEQFF,TGTGCTTTAAAGCGGTCTTGGGATGAGCAGTTCTTC,.,TRBV7-9,TRBJ2-1,.
CASSLGGGYNEQFF,TGTGCCAGCAGCTTGGGGGGAGGCTACAATGAGCAGTTCTTC,.,TRBV7-2,TRBJ2-1,.
CASSSSSPLHF,TGTGCCAGCAGCTCCTCGTCTCCCCTCCACTTT,once,TRBV5-6,TRBJ1-6,.
CAIRGDANTGELFF,TGTGCCATCAGGGGAGACGCGAACACCGGGGAGCTGTTTTTT,.,TRBV10-3,TRBJ2-2,.
CASKDRLSTDTQYF,TGTGCCAGTAAGGACAGACTGAGCACAGATACGCAGTATTTT,.,TRBV2,TRBJ2-3,.
CASSGLAGADTQYF,TGTGCCAGCAGTGGACTAGCGGGAGCAGATACGCAGTATTTT,.,TRBV6-1,TRBJ2-3,TRBD2
CASSITGELFF,TGTGCCAGCAGCATAACCGGGGAGCTGTTTTTT,.,TRBV7-9,TRBJ2-2,.
CASSLWAYNEQFF,TGTGCCAGCAGTCTATGGGCGTACAATGAGCAGTTCTTC,.,TRBV7-2,TRBJ2-1,.
CAISLEGAMGPQHF,TGTGCCATCAGTTTGGAGGGGGCAATGGGGCCCCAGCATTTT,.,TRBV10-3,TRBJ1-5,TRBD1